This T cell receptor delta chain was obtained from a study of gamma-delta T cells after stem cell transplantation. Germline CDR1 GEAIGNYY, CDR2 EKD. V lost 0 bases, J lost 3 bases, and 6 bases stayed unmatched. The CDR3 contains 17 residues. TCRdb ran CATT on the RT-PCR reads. In the table there are roughly 3,100 delta-chain clones, roughly 17% of which are singletons. The TCR originated in a human donor. It is not recorded whose cells these are; they may come from a transplant donor. V and J are TRDV2 and TRDJ1, with 13 bases matching TRDD3. Sample: gamma-delta T cells. This CDR3 is CACDTVLGDTSPDKLIF. In DNA form, the CDR3 reads TGTGCCTGTGACACCGTACTGGGGGATACGTCTCCCGATAAACTCATCTTT.